This T cell receptor (beta chain) derives from a study of regulatory T cells in long-lasting Graves disease. General study results and limits: New patients shared approximately 970 public clonotypes, and persistent patients shared more, with 2,741.

V was pared by 3 bases and J by 3 bases, with 9 bases between. The CDR3 has 13 amino acids. Germline CDR1 DFQATT, CDR2 SNEGSKA (reference sequence). Regarding time point: newly diagnosed GD, antithyroid drugs for less than 3 months. RNA isolated from PBMCs was used to make the TCR library. American Thyroid Association guidelines served as the basis for diagnosing Graves' disease. Worth noting for this clonotype: Its specificity is not known.

Construction of TCR beta libraries relied on iRepertoire HTBI primers and on Arm-PCR targeting CDR3 regions. TCRdb fed the multiplex PCR reads into MiXCR, producing one record per CDR3 protein. Of under 400,000 distinct CDR3 sequences in the sample, 16% were seen once. These data were likewise used in another study, on T cells in Graves' hyperthyroidism and ophthalmopathy. That paper notes: The study excluded patients with uncontrolled infection, other autoimmune disease, pregnancy or lactation.

The chain couples TRBV20-1 to TRBJ1-3; weak D call: TRBD1 (5 bases). This receptor was obtained from a man aged 35 to 55 with Graves disease. Source: peripheral blood mononuclear cells (PBMCs), taken at new diagnosis, from a patient treated with antithyroid drugs. The CDR3 loop is CSARTDGGNTIYF. CDR3 sequence (DNA): TGCAGTGCTAGGACAGACGGTGGAAACACCATATATTTT.